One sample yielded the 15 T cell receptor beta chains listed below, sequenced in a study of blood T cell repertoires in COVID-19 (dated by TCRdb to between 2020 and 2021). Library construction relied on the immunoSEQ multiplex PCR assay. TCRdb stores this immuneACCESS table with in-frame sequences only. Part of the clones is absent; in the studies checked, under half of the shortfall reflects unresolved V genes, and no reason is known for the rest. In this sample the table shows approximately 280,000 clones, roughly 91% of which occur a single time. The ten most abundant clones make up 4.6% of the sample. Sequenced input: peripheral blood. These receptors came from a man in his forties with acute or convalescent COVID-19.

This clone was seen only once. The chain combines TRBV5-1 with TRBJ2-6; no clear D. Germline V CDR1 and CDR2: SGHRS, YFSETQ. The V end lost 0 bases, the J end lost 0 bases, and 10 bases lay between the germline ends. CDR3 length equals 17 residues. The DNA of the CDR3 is TGCGCCAGCAGCTTGGAGCCGGGTCTCTCTGGGGCCAACGTCCTGACTTTC. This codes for CASSLEPGLSGANVLTF. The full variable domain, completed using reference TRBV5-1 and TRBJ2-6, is KAGVTQTPRYLIKTRGQQVTLSCSPISGHRSVSWYQQTPGQGLQFLFEYFSETQRNKGNFPGRFSGRQFSNSRSEMNVSTLELGDSALYLCASSLEPGLSGANVLTFGAGSRLTVL.

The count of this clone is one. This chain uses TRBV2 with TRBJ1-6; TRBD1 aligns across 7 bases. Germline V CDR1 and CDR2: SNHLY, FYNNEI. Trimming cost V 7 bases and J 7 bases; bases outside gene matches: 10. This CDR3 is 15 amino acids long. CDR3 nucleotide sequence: TGTGCCAGCACCGAACAGGGGATGAAGAATTCACCCCTCCACTTT. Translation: CASTEQGMKNSPLHF.

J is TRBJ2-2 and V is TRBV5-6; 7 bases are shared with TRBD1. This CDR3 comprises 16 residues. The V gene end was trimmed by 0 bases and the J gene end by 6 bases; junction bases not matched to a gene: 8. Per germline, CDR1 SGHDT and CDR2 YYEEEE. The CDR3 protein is CASSLAFRGLAGELFF. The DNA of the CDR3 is TGTGCCAGCAGCTTGGCCTTCAGGGGGTTGGCCGGGGAGCTGTTTTTT.

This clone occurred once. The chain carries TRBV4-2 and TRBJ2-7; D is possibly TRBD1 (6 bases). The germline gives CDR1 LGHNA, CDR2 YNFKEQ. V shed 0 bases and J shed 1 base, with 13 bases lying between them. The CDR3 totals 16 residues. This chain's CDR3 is CASSQESGVRSYEQYF. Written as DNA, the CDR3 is TGTGCCAGCAGCCAAGAGTCAGGGGTCAGGTCCTACGAGCAGTACTTC.

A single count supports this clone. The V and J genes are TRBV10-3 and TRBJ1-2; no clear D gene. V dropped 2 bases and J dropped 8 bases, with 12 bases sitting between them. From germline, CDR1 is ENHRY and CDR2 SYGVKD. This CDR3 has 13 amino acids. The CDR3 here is CAISENGVSGYTF. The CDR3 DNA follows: TGTGCCATCAGTGAGAATGGAGTCTCGGGCTACACCTTC.

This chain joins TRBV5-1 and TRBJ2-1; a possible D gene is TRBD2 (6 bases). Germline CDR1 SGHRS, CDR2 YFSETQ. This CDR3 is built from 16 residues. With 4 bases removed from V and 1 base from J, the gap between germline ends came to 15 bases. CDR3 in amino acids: CASSPITGLSYNEQFF. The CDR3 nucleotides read TGCGCCAGCAGCCCTATAACAGGACTATCCTACAATGAGCAGTTCTTC.

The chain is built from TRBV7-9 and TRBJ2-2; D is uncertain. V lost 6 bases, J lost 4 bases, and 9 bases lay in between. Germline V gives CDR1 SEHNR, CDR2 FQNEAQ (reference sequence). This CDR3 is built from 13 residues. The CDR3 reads CASSRPGTGELFF. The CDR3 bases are TGTGCCAGCAGTAGACCAGGCACCGGGGAGCTGTTTTTT.

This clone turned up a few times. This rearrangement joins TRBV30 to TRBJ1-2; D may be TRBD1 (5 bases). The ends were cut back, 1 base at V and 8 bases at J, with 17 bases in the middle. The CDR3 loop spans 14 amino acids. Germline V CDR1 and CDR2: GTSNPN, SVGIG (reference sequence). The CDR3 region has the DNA TGTGCCTGGAGTGCTTCGACAGCCGGGTGGGGCTACACCTTC. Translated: CAWSASTAGWGYTF. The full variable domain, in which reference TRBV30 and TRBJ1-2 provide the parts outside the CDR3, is SQTIHQWPATLVQPVGSPLSLECTVEGTSNPNLYWYRQAAGRGLQLLFYSVGIGQISSEVPQNLSASRPQDRQFILSSKKLLLSDSGFYLCAWSASTAGWGYTFGSGTRLTVV.

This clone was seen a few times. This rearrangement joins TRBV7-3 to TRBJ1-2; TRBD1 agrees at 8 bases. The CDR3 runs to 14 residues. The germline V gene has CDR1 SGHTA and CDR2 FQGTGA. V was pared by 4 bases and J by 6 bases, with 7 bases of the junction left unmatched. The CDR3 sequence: CASSSSPTGDGYTF. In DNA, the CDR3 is TGTGCCAGCAGCTCTAGCCCGACAGGGGATGGCTACACCTTC.

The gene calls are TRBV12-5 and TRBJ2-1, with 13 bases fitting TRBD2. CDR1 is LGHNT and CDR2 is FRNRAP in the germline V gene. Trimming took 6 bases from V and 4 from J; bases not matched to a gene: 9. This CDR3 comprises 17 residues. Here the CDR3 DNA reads TGTGCTAGTGGGCCCCGGACTAGCGGGGGCGCATACAATGAGCAGTTCTTC. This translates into CASGPRTSGGAYNEQFF.

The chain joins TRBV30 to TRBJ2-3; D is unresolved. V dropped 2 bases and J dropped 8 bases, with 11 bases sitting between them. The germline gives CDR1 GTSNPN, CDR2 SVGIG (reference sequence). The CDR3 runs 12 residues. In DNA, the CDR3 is TGTGCCTGGAGTATTACCCTAGGTACGCAGTATTTT. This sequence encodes CAWSITLGTQYF.

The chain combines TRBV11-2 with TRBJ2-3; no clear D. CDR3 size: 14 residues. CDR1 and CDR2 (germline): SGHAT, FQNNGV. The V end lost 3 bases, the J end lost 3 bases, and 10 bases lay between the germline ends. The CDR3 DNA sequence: TGTGCCAGCAGCTTCACCTTCGGTACAGATACGCAGTATTTT. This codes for CASSFTFGTDTQYF.

The CDR3 loop reads CASSQLDGNYGYTF. The CDR3 coding sequence is TGTGCCAGCAGCCAACTAGACGGTAACTATGGCTACACCTTC. The gene calls are TRBV3-1 (or the pseudogene TRBV3-2) and TRBJ1-2, with D uncertain. Trimming took 2 bases from V and 1 from J, leaving 8 bases between them. CDR1 and CDR2 (germline): LGHDT, YNNKEL (reference sequence). The CDR3 sequence is 14 residues long.

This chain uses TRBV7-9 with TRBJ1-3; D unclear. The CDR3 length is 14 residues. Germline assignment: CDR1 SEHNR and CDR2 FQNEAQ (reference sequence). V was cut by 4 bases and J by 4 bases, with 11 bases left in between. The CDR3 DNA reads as TGTGCCAGCAGCTCGAGCTCAGCGGGAAACACCATATATTTT. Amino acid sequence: CASSSSSAGNTIYF.

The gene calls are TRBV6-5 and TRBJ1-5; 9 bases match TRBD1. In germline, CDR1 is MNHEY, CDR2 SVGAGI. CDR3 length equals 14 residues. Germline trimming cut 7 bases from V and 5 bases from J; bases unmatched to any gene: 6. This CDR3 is CASTLDRGYQPQHF. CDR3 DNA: TGTGCCAGCACCTTGGACAGGGGATATCAGCCCCAGCATTTT.